One and the same sample provided the 24 T cell receptor beta chains below, sequenced in a study of CD8 T cells in ankylosing spondylitis. TCRdb analysed the 5' RACE reads with MiXCR anew, one entry per CDR3 protein. The data hold about 220,000 distinct CDR3 sequences, with about 7% observed a single time. Findings and caveats of the study: Roughly 8 highly homologous variants made up a TCR beta motif that seemed to typify ankylosing spondylitis blood.

Their antigens remain unidentified. Sequenced sample: blood, either unsorted or a sorted T cell fraction (not recorded which). The source of these receptors is a male donor with ankylosing spondylitis.

This clonotype appeared many times. This chain connects TRBV27 to TRBJ2-4, with a possible D match to TRBD1 (7 bases). Trimming took off 2 bases at V and 3 bases at J, with 20 bases between the two ends. Looked up from germline, CDR1 is MNHEY and CDR2 is SMNVEV (reference sequence). The CDR3 runs 18 residues. The CDR3 is CASSLGPGFQGGKNIQYF. CDR3 sequence (DNA): TGTGCCAGCAGTTTAGGACCAGGGTTTCAGGGGGGCAAAAACATTCAGTACTTC.

This clonotype was detected many times. The rearrangement joins TRBV12-3 or TRBV12-4 to TRBJ2-1; D is unresolved. With 6 bases removed from V and 6 bases from J, the gap between germline ends came to 15 bases. The CDR3 consists of 14 residues. The CDR3 DNA is TGTGCCAGCAGCCTAGGCACACGGCTCAATGAGCAGTTCTTC. Protein product: CASSLGTRLNEQFF.

This clonotype was seen ten or more times. The chain links TRBV27 to TRBJ1-5; D gene ambiguous. Germline-derived CDR1 and CDR2 are MNHEY and SMNVEV (reference sequence). Trimming cost V 3 bases and J 6 bases, with 12 bases left between them. This CDR3 has 14 amino acids. CDR3 coding DNA: TGTGCCAGCAGTTTTTCGAGGTCCGGTCAGCCCCAGCATTTT. Translating gives CASSFSRSGQPQHF.

The sample holds many counts of this clonotype. The J gene is TRBJ1-1, the V gene TRBV5-1, with a possible D match to TRBD1 (6 bases). Trimming removed 4 bases from V and 3 bases from J, with 16 bases in between. Germline V gene lookup returns CDR1 SGHRS and CDR2 YFSETQ. The CDR3 extends over 15 amino acids. The CDR3 here is CASSPAGGGHTEAFF. In DNA form, the CDR3 reads TGCGCCAGCAGCCCTGCGGGGGGCGGACACACTGAAGCTTTCTTT. Full variable domain (rest looked up from reference TRBV5-1 and TRBJ1-1): KAGVTQTPRYLIKTRGQQVTLSCSPISGHRSVSWYQQTPGQGLQFLFEYFSETQRNKGNFPGRFSGRQFSNSRSEMNVSTLELGDSALYLCASSPAGGGHTEAFFGQGTRLTVV.

This clonotype was observed a few times. J is TRBJ1-5 and V is TRBV6-1; D remains unclear. The V gene lost 6 bases and the J gene lost 1 base, with 13 bases spanning the gap. The germline gives CDR1 MNHNS, CDR2 SASEGT. The CDR3 has 15 amino acids. CDR3 in DNA: TGTGCCAGCAGCCCTCCCGGTCTAAGCAATCAGCCCCAGCATTTT. It codes for CASSPPGLSNQPQHF.

CDR3 loop: CASSQVPGGVDNEQFF. CDR3 nucleotide sequence: TGTGCCAGCAGCCAAGTTCCGGGAGGGGTTGACAATGAGCAGTTCTTC. V gene TRBV14 combines with J gene TRBJ2-1; 8 bases map to TRBD2. The germline CDR1 and CDR2 sequences are SGHDN and FVKESK. Trimming took 1 base from V and 5 from J; bases not matched to a gene: 7. This CDR3 has 16 amino acids.

The chain uses TRBV5-1 and TRBJ1-1, with D possibly TRBD1 on 6 matching bases. V dropped 0 bases and J dropped 1 base, with 16 bases sitting between them. The length of the CDR3 is 17 residues. Germline CDR1 reads SGHRS; CDR2 reads YFSETQ. The CDR3, as DNA: TGCGCCAGCAGCTTGGCGCGGGGGGACACCCAGAACACTGAAGCTTTCTTT. Protein sequence: CASSLARGDTQNTEAFF.

This clonotype was detected many times. The chain has TRBV7-9 and TRBJ1-2; D uncertain. CDR3 size: 11 residues. CDR1 and CDR2 from the germline V gene are SEHNR and FQNEAQ (reference sequence). Trimming took off 3 bases at V and 6 bases at J, with 5 bases between the two ends. The CDR3 nucleotides read TGTGCCAGCAGCTTTATTGATGGCTACACCTTC. Translation: CASSFIDGYTF.

This chain joins TRBV27 and TRBJ1-2; D remains unclear. Trimming removed 8 bases at V and 0 bases at J, with 19 bases between. Per the germline V gene, CDR1 is MNHEY and CDR2 is SMNVEV (reference sequence). The CDR3 sequence is 16 residues long. For the CDR3, the DNA is TGTGCCAGCCGAGGGAGGATGGCTTCAGCTAACTATGGCTACACCTTC. Its translation is CASRGRMASANYGYTF.

This clonotype was seen a handful of times. CDR3 amino acids: CASSEWRGRNNEQFF. As DNA, the CDR3 is TGTGCCAGCAGTGAATGGCGGGGCCGAAACAATGAGCAGTTCTTC. This chain links TRBV2 with TRBJ2-1, with D possibly being TRBD2 (6 bases). This CDR3 contains 15 residues. Germline V lookup: CDR1 SNHLY, CDR2 FYNNEI. Deletions cut 2 bases from V and 5 bases from J, with 13 bases between.

This clonotype appeared many times. This chain connects TRBV6-5 to TRBJ2-2; D tentatively reads TRBD1 or TRBD2 (5 bases each). CDR1 MNHEY and CDR2 SVGAGI come from the germline V gene. CDR3 length: 13 residues. Trimming cost V 2 bases and J 6 bases, with 7 bases left between them. The CDR3 region has the DNA TGTGCCAGCAGTTACCCGGGGCCCGGGGAGCTGTTTTTT. Its translation is CASSYPGPGELFF.

In its sample, this clonotype was seen many times. V is TRBV7-2 and J is TRBJ2-7; 7 bases line up with TRBD2. Trimming cost V 1 base and J 3 bases; bases outside gene matches: 6. The CDR3 has 15 amino acids. CDR1 SGHTA and CDR2 FQGNSA come from the germline V gene. The CDR3 reads CASSLELASFYEQYF. The DNA of the CDR3 is TGTGCCAGCAGCTTAGAACTAGCGAGCTTCTACGAGCAGTACTTC.

This clonotype was picked up many times. The gene calls are TRBV29-1 and TRBJ1-2, with 7 bases lining up with TRBD1. V gave up 6 bases and J gave up 3 bases; unmatched junction bases: 4. The germline V gene has CDR1 SQVTM and CDR2 ANQGSEA. CDR3 size: 12 residues. CDR3 nucleotides: TGCAGCGTCGCCGGGACAGACTATGGCTACACCTTC. Translated: CSVAGTDYGYTF.

This rearrangement joins TRBV10-3 to TRBJ2-7; 8 bases map to TRBD2. The CDR3 is made up of 14 amino acids. Germline V gives CDR1 ENHRY, CDR2 SYGVKD. V lost 10 bases to trimming and J lost 4 bases; unmatched junction nucleotides: 12. This CDR3 reads CATVGGATGYEQYF. The CDR3 DNA reads TGTGCCACCGTCGGGGGGGCGACTGGGTACGAGCAGTACTTC.

This clonotype was recorded many times. This chain joins TRBV4-3 and TRBJ2-1, with TRBD1 identical over 7 bases. Germline V CDR1 and CDR2: LGHNA, YSLEER. Trimming cost V 4 bases and J 7 bases; bases outside gene matches: 13. This CDR3 has 16 amino acids. CDR3 coding DNA: TGCGCCAGCAGCCCCGACAGGGTGGGGGCCGGGAATGAGCAGTTCTTC. Its translation: CASSPDRVGAGNEQFF.

This clonotype was seen at least ten times. This chain uses TRBV7-9 with TRBJ1-1; D is unclear. Germline assignment: CDR1 SEHNR and CDR2 FQNEAQ (reference sequence). The CDR3 consists of 13 residues. V was pared by 5 bases and J by 5 bases, with 12 bases between. CDR3 nucleotide sequence: TGTGCCAGCAGCGTACTTCTGAGGACTGAAGCTTTCTTT. It is translated as CASSVLLRTEAFF.

This clonotype was counted at least ten times. V gene TRBV3-1 combines with J gene TRBJ2-1; D gene unclear. Germline V CDR1 and CDR2: LGHDT, YNNKEL (reference sequence). The CDR3 is made up of 16 amino acids. The V and J ends lost 0 bases and 0 bases respectively, with 9 bases between them. CDR3: CASSQERPDSYNEQFF. The CDR3 nucleotides read TGTGCCAGCAGCCAAGAGAGACCTGACTCCTACAATGAGCAGTTCTTC.

The V and J genes are TRBV7-9 and TRBJ2-5; 9 bases fit TRBD1. The CDR3 is made up of 14 amino acids. Germline lookup yields CDR1 SEHNR and CDR2 FQNEAQ (reference sequence). The trim removed 8 bases at V and 4 bases at J, leaving 8 bases unmatched. CDR3 region: CASWTGEIRETQYF. CDR3 nucleotide sequence: TGTGCCAGCTGGACAGGGGAAATTCGAGAGACCCAGTACTTC.

The chain employs TRBV10-2 and TRBJ2-1, with 9 bases identical to TRBD2. The CDR3 is made up of 14 amino acids. V shed 4 bases and J 8 bases; nucleotides not matched to a gene: 6. The germline gives CDR1 WSHSY, CDR2 SAAADI. The CDR3: CASSGLAGVHEQFF. In DNA, the CDR3 is TGCGCCAGCAGTGGATTAGCGGGAGTTCATGAGCAGTTCTTC.

This clonotype was counted at least ten times. The gene calls are TRBV5-1 and TRBJ2-1; 10 nucleotides agree with TRBD2. Trimming removed 4 bases from V and 8 bases from J; junction bases left unmatched: 12. The length of the CDR3 is 16 residues. CDR1 and CDR2 from the germline V gene are SGHRS and YFSETQ. CDR3 in amino acids: CASSARSSGRSYEQFF. The CDR3 coding sequence is TGCGCCAGCAGCGCAAGGTCTAGCGGGAGAAGCTATGAGCAGTTCTTC.

DNA of the CDR3: TGTGCCAGCAGTGACAGGTCAGGGCTCACAGATACGCAGTATTTT. The encoded protein is CASSDRSGLTDTQYF. The genes are TRBV12-3 or TRBV12-4 and TRBJ2-3; possibly TRBD1 for D (6 bases). The CDR3 runs to 15 residues. Between the trimmed V and J ends, which lost 5 bases and 2 bases, there was a span of 14 bases.

J is TRBJ2-1 and V is TRBV9; no firm D call. This CDR3 is 14 amino acids long. V shed 0 bases and J shed 3 bases, with 7 bases lying between them. In germline, CDR1 is SGDLS, CDR2 YYNGEE. The CDR3 nucleotides are TGTGCCAGCAGCGTAGAGGAAGACTACAATGAGCAGTTCTTC. Translating it yields CASSVEEDYNEQFF.

This clonotype came up many times. The V and J genes are TRBV12-5 and TRBJ1-3, with a possible D match to TRBD1 (5 bases). Germline CDR1 is LGHNT and CDR2 is FRNRAP. The CDR3 runs 16 residues. V lost 3 bases to trimming and J lost 0 bases, with 12 bases between them. The DNA of the CDR3 is TGTGCTAGTGGTTTAGAGGGGAGAGGCTCTGGAAACACCATATATTTT. Protein: CASGLEGRGSGNTIYF.

This clonotype was counted a few times. The gene calls are TRBV5-6 and TRBJ1-1; D unclear. V dropped 2 bases and J dropped 0 bases, with 8 bases sitting between them. Germline values: CDR1 SGHDT, CDR2 YYEEEE. CDR3 length: 14 amino acids. The CDR3 DNA follows: TGTGCCAGCAGCTTAGAGACACTGAACACTGAAGCTTTCTTT. As protein: CASSLETLNTEAFF.